The rows below give T cell receptor beta chains drawn from one sample of a study of blood T cell repertoires in COVID-19. TCRdb's copy holds only in-frame clones and misses some; the assay was immunoSEQ multiplex PCR. This sample has roughly 240,000 clones; around 84% occur once, and the top ten carry about 2.3%. Sequenced material: peripheral blood. These receptors were collected from a man aged 35 to 55 who had recovered from COVID-19. Each CDR3 is given with its conserved first and last residue. The order of the fields is clone size, D gene, V gene, J gene, CDR3 DNA, CDR3 protein. D genes are given only for firm matches. Size is omitted from some rows. Given values are once, few, many or a class for expanded clones.

-	TRBD1	TRBV18	TRBJ1-5	TGTGCCAGCTCACCCTTCGGACAGGCAGGCCAGCCCCAGCATTTT	CASSPFGQAGQPQHF
-	-	TRBV6-5	TRBJ1-2	TGTGCCAGCAGTCCCCGGGGGGACGGCTACACCTTC	CASSPRGDGYTF
-	-	TRBV5-1	TRBJ1-2	TGCGCCAGCAGCTCCGGACACACCGCTAACTATGGCTACACCTTC	CASSSGHTANYGYTF
-	-	TRBV10-3	TRBJ1-1	TGTGCCATCAGTGCTCAGGGCGGTGAAGCTTTCTTT	CAISAQGGEAFF
-	-	TRBV5-8	TRBJ2-3	TGTGCCAGCAGCTCCAACACCCACACAGATACGCAGTATTTT	CASSSNTHTDTQYF
-	TRBD2	TRBV10-1	TRBJ2-3	TGCGCCAGCAGCCCAGGGACTAGCGGGAGAGGGGCCACAGATACGCAGTATTTT	CASSPGTSGRGATDTQYF
-	-	TRBV7-2	TRBJ2-7	TGTGCCAGCAGCTTATACACAGCCGAGCAGTACTTC	CASSLYTAEQYF
-	TRBD2	TRBV11-3	TRBJ2-3	TGTGCCAGCAGCTTAGTACTAGCGGTAGATACGCAGTATTTT	CASSLVLAVDTQYF
few	-	TRBV5-4	TRBJ2-3	TGTGCCAGCAGCCCACTAACCACAGATACGCAGTATTTT	CASSPLTTDTQYF
-	-	TRBV6-1	TRBJ2-7	TGTGCCAGCAGTGAAGAGGGGGGGCCGACGCCCCAGTACTTC	CASSEEGGPTPQYF
once	-	TRBV11-2	TRBJ1-3	TGTGCCAGCAGCTTAGAGGGCAGTCCTTTCTCTGGAAACACCATATATTTT	CASSLEGSPFSGNTIYF
-	-	TRBV7-9	TRBJ2-5	TGTGCCAGCAGCTTGCCTCCGGGTCTTGGGGAGACCCAGTACTTC	CASSLPPGLGETQYF
-	-	TRBV6-2/TRBV6-3	TRBJ2-7	TGTGCCAGCAGTTATGGGGTCAGGGCCGAGCAGTACTTC	CASSYGVRAEQYF
-	TRBD1	TRBV14	TRBJ1-1	TGTGCCAGCAGCCAACCCAGACAGGGGAAGAACACTGAAGCTTTCTTT	CASSQPRQGKNTEAFF
-	TRBD2	TRBV10-3	TRBJ2-7	TGTGCCATCGCCGCCGGGGGGAGGCTTGCTAGCGGCCCATCCTACGAGCAGTACTTC	CAIAAGGRLASGPSYEQYF
-	TRBD2	TRBV5-1	TRBJ2-3	TGCGCCAGCAGCCCTAACCCAAGCGGGAGTGCAGATACGCAGTATTTT	CASSPNPSGSADTQYF
-	-	TRBV6-5	TRBJ2-7	TGTGCCAGCAGTTACTCGAGCGACCTCTCCTACGAGCAGTACTTC	CASSYSSDLSYEQYF
few	-	TRBV6-5	TRBJ1-1	TGTGCCAGCAGTTACCAAGGGGGGGGGACTGAAGCTTTCTTT	CASSYQGGGTEAFF
once	TRBD2	TRBV19	TRBJ2-1	TGTGCCAGTAGTATATCGTCCGGGACTAGCGGGACAACCCCGCAGTTCTTC	CASSISSGTSGTTPQFF
-	TRBD1	TRBV6-2/TRBV6-3	TRBJ2-3	TGTGCCAGCAGTTACTCAAACAGGGGGCGGGGCACAGATACGCAGTATTTT	CASSYSNRGRGTDTQYF
-	-	TRBV6-2/TRBV6-3	TRBJ2-7	TGTGCCAGCAGTTACTTCAGGGGCCCTACAACCTACGAGCAGTACTTC	CASSYFRGPTTYEQYF
-	-	TRBV6-5	TRBJ1-1	TGTGCCAGCAGGTCCAGGGTGGTCGTCACTGAAGCTTTCTTT	CASRSRVVVTEAFF
once	TRBD1	TRBV30	TRBJ2-1	TGTGCCTGGAGTTACGGGACAGAACAATACAATGAGCAGTTCTTC	CAWSYGTEQYNEQFF
-	TRBD1	TRBV30	TRBJ2-7	TGTGCCTGGAGTGGCCAGGGGGACGAGCAGTACTTC	CAWSGQGDEQYF
-	-	TRBV12-3/TRBV12-4	TRBJ1-4	TGTGCCAGCAGTTTGTATAATGAAAAACTGTTTTTT	CASSLYNEKLFF
-	-	TRBV5-6	TRBJ1-6	TGTGCCAGCAGCGGATGGGACAAAGACTCACCCCTCCACTTT	CASSGWDKDSPLHF
-	-	TRBV5-5	TRBJ2-7	TGTGCCAGCAGCTCAACTAGTACCTACGAGCAGTACTTC	CASSSTSTYEQYF
few	TRBD1	TRBV7-2	TRBJ1-5	TGTGCCAGCAGCATATCGGGACAGTACAATCAGCCCCAGCATTTT	CASSISGQYNQPQHF
-	-	TRBV19	TRBJ2-4	TGTGCCAGTAGTGGCCTCCGGGACTCCATACGGAACATTCAGTACTTC	CASSGLRDSIRNIQYF
-	TRBD2	TRBV7-2	TRBJ2-7	TGTGCCAGCAGCATCCTAGCGGGGGGGCGCGGCGAGCAGTACTTC	CASSILAGGRGEQYF
-	-	TRBV6-5	TRBJ1-1	TGTGCCAGTGGTAGACTCTTTAACACTGAAGCTTTCTTT	CASGRLFNTEAFF
once	-	TRBV2	TRBJ2-5	TGTGCCAGCGGAAACCGGGACTCAGGGACCCAGTACTTC	CASGNRDSGTQYF
once	TRBD1	TRBV5-4	TRBJ1-1	TGTGCCAGCAGCAACAAGGACAGGGGGAACACTGAAGCTTTCTTT	CASSNKDRGNTEAFF
-	-	TRBV7-9	TRBJ2-5	TGTGCCAGCAGTTATACAGGGCGGGAGACCCAGTACTTC	CASSYTGRETQYF
-	TRBD1	TRBV6-1	TRBJ1-2	TGTGCCAGCAGTGAAGCCCTGGACAGGGCCTCGACCTTC	CASSEALDRASTF
-	TRBD1	TRBV7-6	TRBJ1-1	TGTGCCAGCAGCCGAAAAAGGACAGGGGTGAACACTGAAGCTTTCTTT	CASSRKRTGVNTEAFF
-	-	TRBV7-2	TRBJ2-7	TGTGCCAGCAGCTACTCAGCGGGCTACGAGCAGTACTTC	CASSYSAGYEQYF
-	-	TRBV5-8	TRBJ1-1	TGTGCCAGCAGCGGAACACAGGAAGGGAAAGCTTTCTTT	CASSGTQEGKAFF
-	-	TRBV21-1	TRBJ1-5	TGTGCCAGCAGCCCCTGGCGAAAAAAAACGGGGACTTCAAGGTTTAGCAATCAGCCCCAGCATTTT	CASSPWRKKTGTSRFSNQPQHF
-	-	TRBV7-2	TRBJ2-5	TGTGCCAGCAGCTTAGGGTCAAGGAGCGGGCAAGAGACCCAGTACTTC	CASSLGSRSGQETQYF
-	TRBD2	TRBV5-5	TRBJ2-2	TGTGCCAGCAGCCGAGACGCTAGCGGTCCTACCGGGGAGCTGTTTTTT	CASSRDASGPTGELFF
-	-	TRBV3-1/TRBV3-2	TRBJ1-1	TGTGCCAGCAGTTCCGGTTTCACTGAAGCTTTCTTT	CASSSGFTEAFF
-	-	TRBV3-1/TRBV3-2	TRBJ1-2	TGTGCCAGCAGCCAGCCTGGACTCAGGGGTTCTGGCTACACCTTC	CASSQPGLRGSGYTF